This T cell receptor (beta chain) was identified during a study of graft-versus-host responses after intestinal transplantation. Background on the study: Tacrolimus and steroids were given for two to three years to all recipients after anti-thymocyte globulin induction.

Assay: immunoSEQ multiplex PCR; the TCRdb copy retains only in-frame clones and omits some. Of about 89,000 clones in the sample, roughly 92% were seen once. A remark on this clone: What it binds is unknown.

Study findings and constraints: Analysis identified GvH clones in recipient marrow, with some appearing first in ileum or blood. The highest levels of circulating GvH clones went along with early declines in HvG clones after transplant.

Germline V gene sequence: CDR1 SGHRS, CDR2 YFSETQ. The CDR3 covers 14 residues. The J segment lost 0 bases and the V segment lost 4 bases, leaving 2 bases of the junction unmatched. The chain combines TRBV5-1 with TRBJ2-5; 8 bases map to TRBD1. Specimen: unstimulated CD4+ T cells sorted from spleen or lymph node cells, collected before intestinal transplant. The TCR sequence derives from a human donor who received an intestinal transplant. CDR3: CASSPQGDQETQYF. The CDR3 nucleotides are TGCGCCAGCAGCCCACAGGGGGACCAAGAGACCCAGTACTTC.